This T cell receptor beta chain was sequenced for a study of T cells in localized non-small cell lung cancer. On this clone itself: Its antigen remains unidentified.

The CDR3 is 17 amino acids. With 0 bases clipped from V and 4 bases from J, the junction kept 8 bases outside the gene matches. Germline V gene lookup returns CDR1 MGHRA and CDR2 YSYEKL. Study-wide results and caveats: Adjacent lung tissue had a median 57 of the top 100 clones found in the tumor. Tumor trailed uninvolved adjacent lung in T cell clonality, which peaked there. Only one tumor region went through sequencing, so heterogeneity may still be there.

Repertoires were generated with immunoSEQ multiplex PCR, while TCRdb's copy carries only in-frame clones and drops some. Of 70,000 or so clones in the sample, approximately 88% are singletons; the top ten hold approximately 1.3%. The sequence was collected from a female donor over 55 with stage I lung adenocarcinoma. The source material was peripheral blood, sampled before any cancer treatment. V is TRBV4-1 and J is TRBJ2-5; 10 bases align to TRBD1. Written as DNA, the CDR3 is TGCGCCAGCAGCCAAGAGTTCCCCCGGGACAGGGGAGAGACCCAGTACTTC. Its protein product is CASSQEFPRDRGETQYF.